This T cell receptor (beta chain) is from a study of blood T cells in healthy people across ages. V shed 1 base and J shed 8 bases, with 15 bases lying between them. The germline V gene encodes CDR1 PRHDT and CDR2 FYEKMQ (reference sequence). This CDR3 has 15 residues. Primers used in a second PCR of roughly 7 to 11 cycles were a sample-barcoded 5' primer and a J-beta primer mix. Via MiXCR, TCRdb re-called the 5' RACE reads, giving one row per CDR3 protein. The sample consists of some 890,000 distinct CDR3 sequences, 25% to 35% of them appearing once. This clonotype was counted a few times. The same data also contributed to another study, on T cells of mothers and their children. From that second work: A few healthy Caucasian mothers served as donors, and their six children did as well.

This chain connects TRBV13 to TRBJ2-1; the D gene is possibly TRBD1 (5 bases). Sequencing was carried out using blood. This receptor was identified in a woman in her forties in good health. CDR3 sequence: CASSLEGAIWDEQFF. The CDR3 region has the DNA TGTGCCAGCAGCTTAGAAGGGGCTATATGGGATGAGCAGTTCTTC.